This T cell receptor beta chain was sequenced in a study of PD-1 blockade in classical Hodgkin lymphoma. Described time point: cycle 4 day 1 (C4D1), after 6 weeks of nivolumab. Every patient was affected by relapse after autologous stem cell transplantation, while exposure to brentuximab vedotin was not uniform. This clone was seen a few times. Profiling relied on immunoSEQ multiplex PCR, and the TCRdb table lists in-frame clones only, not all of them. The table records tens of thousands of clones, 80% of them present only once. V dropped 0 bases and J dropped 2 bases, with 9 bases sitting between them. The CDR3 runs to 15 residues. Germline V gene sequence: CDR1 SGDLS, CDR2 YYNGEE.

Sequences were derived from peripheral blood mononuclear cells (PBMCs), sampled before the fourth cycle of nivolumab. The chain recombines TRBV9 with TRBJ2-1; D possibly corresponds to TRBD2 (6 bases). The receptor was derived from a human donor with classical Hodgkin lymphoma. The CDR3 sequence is CASSVGGEAYNEQFF. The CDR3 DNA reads TGTGCCAGCAGCGTAGGGGGGGAAGCCTACAATGAGCAGTTCTTC.